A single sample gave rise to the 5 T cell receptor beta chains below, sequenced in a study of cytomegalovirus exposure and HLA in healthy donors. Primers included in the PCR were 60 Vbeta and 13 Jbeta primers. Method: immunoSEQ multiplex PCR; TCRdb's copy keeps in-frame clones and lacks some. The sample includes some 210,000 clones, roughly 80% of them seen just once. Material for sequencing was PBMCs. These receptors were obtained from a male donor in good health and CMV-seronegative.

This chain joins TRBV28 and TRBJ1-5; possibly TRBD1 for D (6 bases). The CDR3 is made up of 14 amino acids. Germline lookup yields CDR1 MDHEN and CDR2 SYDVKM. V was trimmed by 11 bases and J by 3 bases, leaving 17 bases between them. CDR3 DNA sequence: TGTGCCGGCCGGGGGGCAGGGATCAATCAGCCCCAGCATTTT. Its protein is CAGRGAGINQPQHF.

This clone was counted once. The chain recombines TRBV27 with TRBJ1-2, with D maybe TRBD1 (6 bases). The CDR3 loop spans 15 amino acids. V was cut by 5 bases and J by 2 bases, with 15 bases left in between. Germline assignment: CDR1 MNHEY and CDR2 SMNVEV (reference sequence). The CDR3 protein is CASSPRGGTNYGYTF. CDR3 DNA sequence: TGTGCCAGCAGTCCCAGGGGTGGGACCAACTATGGCTACACCTTC.

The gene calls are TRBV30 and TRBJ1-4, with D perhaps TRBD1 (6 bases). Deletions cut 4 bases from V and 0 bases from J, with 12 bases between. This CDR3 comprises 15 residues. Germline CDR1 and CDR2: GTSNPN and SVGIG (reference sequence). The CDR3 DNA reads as TGTGCCTGGAATTCCGGACAGACAACTAATGAAAAACTGTTTTTT. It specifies CAWNSGQTTNEKLFF.

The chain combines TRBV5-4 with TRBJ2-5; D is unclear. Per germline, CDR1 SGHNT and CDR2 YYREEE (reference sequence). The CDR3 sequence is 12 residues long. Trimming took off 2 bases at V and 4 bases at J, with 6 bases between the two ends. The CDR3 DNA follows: TGTGCCAGCAGCTTTTCTTCAGAGACCCAGTACTTC. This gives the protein CASSFSSETQYF.

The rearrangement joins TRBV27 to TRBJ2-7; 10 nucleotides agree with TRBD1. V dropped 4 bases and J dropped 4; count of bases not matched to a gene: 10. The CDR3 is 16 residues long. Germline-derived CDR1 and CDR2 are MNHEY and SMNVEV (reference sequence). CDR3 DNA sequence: TGTGCCAGCAGTTCCACCATCGACAGGGGGCAATACGAGCAGTACTTC. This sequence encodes CASSSTIDRGQYEQYF.